The T cell receptor beta chain under discussion was sequenced for a study of cytomegalovirus exposure and HLA in healthy donors (dated by TCRdb to between 2016 and 2019). Turning to the overall study: According to an earlier analysis of several hundred of the donors, about 179 million T cells yielded approximately 120 million unique TCR beta sequences and more than 250 Gb of sequence data. An early release covering roughly 600 HLA-typed donors comprised approximately 300 gigabases of sequencing data and approximately 85 million unique TCR sequences. Of the 300 to 500 genotyped donors, 81% were placed in the genetic ancestry cluster associated with self-reported Caucasian donors. The study aimed to test whether cataloging public T cell receptors could reveal signatures of past pathogen exposure. The T cell repertoires of 666 subjects were profiled by immunosequencing and related to cytomegalovirus serostatus. Besides the first cohort of 666 subjects, a separate validation cohort made up of about 120 different subjects was used. High-throughput TCR immunosequencing, statistical association of individual TCRs with disease status, and machine learning were combined to predict cytomegalovirus infection status. A later analysis re-examined previously published TCR beta repertoires from several hundred donors and added high-resolution HLA genotyping to investigate patterns of TCR occurrence. In the later analysis, no new phenotypic data were used to find candidate immune exposures; instead, reliance was placed on TCR beta sequences and their occurrence across donors. In an earlier analysis of roughly 580 of the donors, high-throughput TCR beta sequencing was used to judge whether each TCR beta V gene segment behaved as functional or pseudogenic. Alongside the repertoire data, information on donor age, sex, ethnicity and CMV serostatus was compiled. In a later genetic analysis, genome-wide SNP genotypes for about three fifths of the roughly 670 donors were used, and that subset was treated as a discovery cohort. Every repertoire in the discovery cohort had been generated on one and the same sequencing platform. Class I and class II HLA loci were covered by the typing at four-digit resolution. The number of donors typed differed by locus, with 629-630 for A, B, C, DRB1 and DQB1, around 560 for DQA1, over 600 for DPA1, and 450 to 480 for DPB1. Roughly five DR-DQ haplotypes were treated as single units for association and clustering because of strong linkage in the cohort. Among almost 400 genotyped donors of the cohort, an average of approximately 240,000 unique TCR beta nucleotide sequences were sequenced per donor, 15% to 20% of them non-productive. Study-level results and caveats: According to the authors, the approach could potentially be generalized to other disease states and immunological phenotypes. An earlier analysis of roughly 570 of the donors showed that most TCR beta V segments appeared in productive rearrangements either about 90% or about 30% of the time, which broadly matched IMGT annotations. Because HLA typing was missing for some donors at each locus, association tests included only the typed subset. Most TCR sequences were seen in very few donors, while some public TCRs were found in many individuals. Correlated functional status among segregating V segments might reflect linkage disequilibrium, but an unknown experimental factor could not be ruled out. Only TCR beta chains were sequenced in this cohort, and the absence of alpha or paired-chain data limited detectable features. The only immune exposure information available for the cohort was CMV serostatus. A cluster of highly shared sequence variants was judged likely to represent a technical artifact of the sequencing pipeline. A later genetic analysis associated a missense DCLRE1C variant with V-gene and J-gene trimming of TCR beta chains, and an independent cohort replicated the association. Sequencing depth was assumed to be roughly uniform across donors in the presence/absence analyses, though that assumption may not hold. At a false discovery rate of 0.05, a later analysis linked fewer than 20,000 TCR beta sequences to specific HLA alleles. According to a later genetic analysis, donors in an Asian-associated ancestry cluster had fewer N-insertions in productive TCRs than the roughly 700-donor mean. Because counts were too low, seventeen rarely observed V segments, including chromosome 9 orphons, were left out of the earlier analysis of some 640 of the donors. A later analysis reported that several top co-occurrence clusters appeared linked to parvovirus B19, influenza, CMV and Epstein-Barr virus. In a later analysis, most CMV-associated TCR beta chains were found to appear HLA-restricted, with HLA associations seemingly driven largely by CMV exposure. A further reported finding was that TCR beta sequences accurately predicted the HLA-A and HLA-B alleles for most subjects in the first cohort. The classifier was reported to diagnose cytomegalovirus status with high specificity and sensitivity in both the original and validation cohorts. In a later analysis, the rate of TCR association differed among HLA loci, with DRB1 alleles having the most associated TCRs and HLA-C alleles having the fewest. Three of the identified cytomegalovirus-associated TCR beta chains were confirmed in vitro to be specific for cytomegalovirus antigens. The study listed around 160 TCR beta chains as associated with cytomegalovirus. When HLA alleles, especially DR and DQ, strongly co-occurred, TCR associations were difficult to assign to individual alleles. The 87-base-pair reads could not distinguish some IMGT-functional V segments, including TRBV6-2 and TRBV6-3, so those segments were excluded. Compared with equally common non-associated chains, HLA-associated TCR beta chains in a later analysis were more clonally expanded and had lower generation probabilities.

The library was generated by the immunoSEQ multiplex PCR assay. A mixture of 60 forward primers for TCR Vbeta segments and 13 reverse primers for TCR Jbeta segments was used in the multiplex PCR. A multiplex PCR assay on genomic DNA amplified the CDR3 region of rearranged TCR beta genes. On the Illumina HiSeq System, the amplified TCR beta libraries were sequenced as 87-base-pair reads. The paper's processing steps were these. A later analysis counted tens of millions of unique TCR beta chains across the 670 or so repertoires, and about 10 million of these chains were shared by at least two donors. A nearest-neighbor algorithm error-corrected the raw reads and collapsed the reads into unique sequences, merging closely related sequences to remove PCR and sequencing errors. CDR3 sequences were aligned to IMGT reference sequences to assign V, D and J gene segments. For a sequence to be retained, at least a six-nucleotide match to both a V gene segment and a J gene segment was required. Rearrangements were called productive when the CDR3 lacked stop codons and stayed in frame with V and J; all others were non-productive. CDR3 was defined by IMGT convention, running from the second conserved V-encoded cysteine to the conserved J-encoded phenylalanine. The earlier analysis of some 600 of the donors excluded sequences that lacked an unambiguous match to a single V gene segment. An earlier analysis of 587 of the donors classified V segments as functional when productive rearrangements were above 56.7% and as segregating when the standard deviation between donors was above 5%. To diagnose cytomegalovirus status from the catalog of TCR beta chain sequences, a statistical classification framework was built. In a later analysis, V and J genes were assigned by comparing TCR nucleotide sequences against IMGT/GENE-DB human TR gene sequences. In a later analysis, CDR3 sequences and most-parsimonious VDJ recombination scenarios were assigned using the TCRdist pipeline. A later analysis defined each TCR beta chain by its CDR3 amino acid sequence plus V-gene family, and excluded reads lacking a unique V-gene family. To address suspected cross-contamination and a sequencing artifact, a later analysis removed approximately 590 highly shared, low-generation-probability nucleotide sequences. In a later analysis, a clonal expansion index for each public chain was calculated from normalized within-repertoire ranks of inferred template counts. In a later analysis, generation probabilities were computed with a VDJ recombination model fitted to out-of-frame rearrangements, and the resulting probabilities were checked against IGoR. A later analysis scored TCR-TCR, TCR-HLA and TCR-CMV co-occurrence with hypergeometric tests, applying a repertoire-size bias correction to TCR pairs. False discovery rates were estimated in a later analysis by permuting HLA or CMV assignments 20 times. In a later analysis, co-occurring TCRs were grouped using DBSCAN, and TCRdist sequence similarity was added for clustering within HLA-allele-positive subsets. For co-occurrence clustering, repertoires with fewer than 30,000 or more than 120,000 public chains were excluded, along with a handful of repertoires with anomalous nucleotide sharing. TCRdb took this table from immuneACCESS and kept in-frame rearrangements with V and J called. Such tables lack part of the clones; where checked against another copy, unresolved V genes explain under half of the gap, and the rest is unexplained. The V and J calls and clone size were taken over from that table, and D and trimming were inferred from the DNA. The sample table shows under 200,000 clones, and 55% to 80% are seen once. Of the sample, around 4.5% falls within the top ten clones.

Inclusive of the bounding cysteine and phenylalanine, the CDR3 is 14 residues long. Only the CDR3 DNA stays, 42 bases, in frame from base 1. CDR1 and CDR2 (SEHNR, FQNEAQ) derive from the germline V gene (reference sequence). A distance of 16 bases separates the germline ends of V and J, which lose 5 bases and 8 bases respectively. In total, 666 healthy bone marrow donors made up the cohort. All cohort members were sampled while nominally healthy, although unrecorded immune exposures were likely present. The donor tested CMV seropositive and was one of the 289 seropositive cohort members. A peripheral blood sample was collected from each donor, and TCR beta sequencing was performed on peripheral blood mononuclear cells. Genomic DNA was extracted from the blood cell samples with the Qiagen DNeasy Blood Extraction Kit. A remark on this clone: No antigen is known for it. Base qualities are missing; no much larger clone stands one base away.

The sample consisted of PBMCs. The receptor's source is a young woman in good health and CMV-seropositive. The sequence is built from TRBV7-9 and TRBJ1-3, with no D gene named confidently. The CDR3 protein sequence reads: CASSPEPGSDTIYF. In nucleotides, the sequence is TGTGCCAGCAGCCCCGAGCCGGGGTCGGACACCATATATTTT.